The next 22 T cell receptor beta chains were all read from a single sample in a study of T cell repertoires in cytomegalovirus infection. TCRdb redid the calling of the reads with MiXCR, one entry per CDR3 protein. The sample lists more than 250,000 distinct CDR3 sequences, 12% to 15% occurring once. Input material: PBMCs. These receptor sequences come from a human donor in good health (CMV status not recorded). Some clones in this sample may be carry-over from other donors' samples.

This clonotype was seen ten or more times. The V gene is TRBV11-2, the J gene TRBJ1-1; D call uncertain. Trimming left V 5 bases short and J 3 bases short, with 22 bases between. Germline CDR1 is SGHAT and CDR2 is FQNNGV. This CDR3 comprises 17 residues. DNA of the CDR3: TGTGCCAGCAGCCCTAGGAAAATGGGCCTCCGAGACACTGAAGCTTTCTTT. It translates to CASSPRKMGLRDTEAFF.

In the case of this clonotype: Mismatch with germline at one junction end may stem from a read error. The CDR3 bases are TGTGCCAGTAGTATATCGGGGACAGGCATGAATGAGCAGTTATTC. It codes for CASSISGTGMNEQLF. The chain employs TRBV19 and TRBJ2-1; 8 positions match TRBD1. The CDR3 contains 15 residues. Germline CDR1 reads LNHDA; CDR2 reads SQIVND (reference sequence).

This clonotype was seen ten or more times. This chain links TRBV20-1 with TRBJ1-5; a possible D gene is TRBD1 (5 bases). V was clipped by 5 bases and J by 2 bases, with 16 bases between them. This CDR3 contains 15 residues. Germline V gives CDR1 DFQATT, CDR2 SNEGSKA (reference sequence). As DNA, the CDR3 is TGCAGTGCTTTATACGGGGGTGGTGGCAATCAGCCCCAGCATTTT. Amino acid sequence: CSALYGGGGNQPQHF.

This clonotype was counted between two and nine times. V usage is TRBV7-9 and J usage is TRBJ1-1; 7 bases fit TRBD1. The CDR3 has 17 amino acids. The germline V gene has CDR1 SEHNR and CDR2 FQNEAQ (reference sequence). The junction had 10 bases not matched to a gene; V was cut back by 2 bases and J by 1 base. CDR3 sequence: CASSLWGQGDRNTEAFF. The CDR3 DNA is TGTGCCAGCAGCTTATGGGGGCAGGGGGACCGGAACACTGAAGCTTTCTTT.

The chain uses TRBV20-1 and TRBJ2-5; 7 nucleotides line up with TRBD1. V shed 6 bases and J 2 bases; nucleotides not matched to a gene: 12. CDR3 length: 15 residues. Germline CDR1 and CDR2: DFQATT and SNEGSKA (reference sequence). The CDR3 nucleotides are TGCAGTGCCAAGGACCCGGGACAGTCTCAAGAGACCCAGTACTTC. Its translation: CSAKDPGQSQETQYF.

In this sample, this clonotype turned up many times. In DNA, the CDR3 is TGTGCCAGCAGCCCAGCCGGGCTGAACACCGGGGAGCTGTTTTTT. It translates to CASSPAGLNTGELFF. The chain joins TRBV5-4 to TRBJ2-2; D gene ambiguous. The CDR3 runs 15 residues. Germline-derived CDR1 and CDR2 are SGHNT and YYREEE (reference sequence). The germline V and J ends were trimmed by 4 bases and 1 base, with 11 bases remaining between them.

This sequence joins TRBV20-1 and TRBJ1-2; D is possibly TRBD1 (6 bases). Germline V gene lookup returns CDR1 DFQATT and CDR2 SNEGSKA (reference sequence). The length of the CDR3 is 14 residues. V lost 2 bases and J 2 bases, leaving 12 bases between the germline ends. The CDR3 DNA is TGCAGTGCTAGACCAACAGGGATGAACTATGGCTACACCTTC. This encodes CSARPTGMNYGYTF.

This clonotype has ten or more counts. The chain uses TRBV7-3 and TRBJ2-3, with 8 bases aligning to TRBD2. The CDR3 loop spans 17 amino acids. J gave up 3 bases and V 0 bases, and 8 bases lay outside the gene matches. Germline loops: CDR1 SGHTA, CDR2 FQGTGA. The CDR3 DNA reads TGTGCCAGCAGCTTAACCGGGAGCGGGAGCGAAACAGATACGCAGTATTTT. Its protein is CASSLTGSGSETDTQYF.

There are many counts of this clonotype. The rearrangement links TRBV7-2 to TRBJ1-1; D unresolved. Germline CDR1 reads SGHTA; CDR2 reads FQGNSA. This CDR3 has 13 amino acids. Between the trimmed V and J ends, which lost 1 base and 3 bases, there was a span of 6 bases. The CDR3 DNA reads as TGTGCCAGCAGCTTAGGCCGGTACACTGAAGCTTTCTTT. It specifies CASSLGRYTEAFF.

This sequence joins TRBV10-3 and TRBJ1-4, with no clear D. This CDR3 has 11 residues. The germline gives CDR1 ENHRY, CDR2 SYGVKD. V dropped 3 bases and J dropped 13 bases, with 9 bases sitting between them. CDR3 sequence (DNA): TGTGCCATCAGTGATTCGGTAGGACTGTTTTTT. It is translated as CAISDSVGLFF.

This clonotype showed up just a few times. The rearrangement joins TRBV6-1 to TRBJ2-2; 10 nucleotides agree with TRBD1. Losses at the gene ends were 6 bases for V and 0 bases for J; bases not matched to a gene: 10. CDR1 is MNHNS and CDR2 is SASEGT in the germline V gene. The CDR3 length is 18 residues. The CDR3 loop reads CASSKWDRGRSNTGELFF. The CDR3 nucleotides are TGTGCCAGCAGCAAGTGGGACAGGGGAAGATCGAACACCGGGGAGCTGTTTTTT.

The V and J genes are TRBV10-2 and TRBJ1-6; no clear D gene. The germline CDR1 and CDR2 sequences are WSHSY and SAAADI. This CDR3 has 11 residues. The V end was cut by 6 bases, the J end by 14 bases, with 11 bases between. The CDR3 is CASRGTLTLHF. In DNA form, the CDR3 reads TGCGCCAGCAGAGGCACATTGACCCTCCACTTT.

This clonotype was counted ten times or more. The genes are TRBV15 and TRBJ2-1; D gene ambiguous. There are 16 residues in the CDR3. With 3 bases removed from V and 4 bases from J, the gap between germline ends came to 16 bases. Germline V gene data show CDR1 as LNHNV and CDR2 as YYDKDF (reference sequence). Written as DNA, the CDR3 is TGTGCCACCAGCAGCCCCACGAACCCCAAGTACAATGAGCAGTTCTTC. This gives the protein CATSSPTNPKYNEQFF.

The V and J genes are TRBV29-1 and TRBJ1-1, with D hard to call. The CDR3 runs to 11 residues. Germline lookup yields CDR1 SQVTM and CDR2 ANQGSEA. Trimming shortened V by 0 bases and J by 12 bases, and 11 bases separated the two germline ends. CDR3 in DNA: TGCAGCGTTGAAGAGAGGGTTCGGTCTTTCTTT. Its protein product is CSVEERVRSFF.

The sample holds a few counts of this clonotype. The chain combines TRBV7-6 with TRBJ1-1; D is unresolved. The CDR3 loop spans 17 amino acids. V was trimmed by 5 bases and J by 0 bases, leaving 19 bases between them. CDR1 is SGHVS, CDR2 FNYEAQ, per germline. The CDR3 bases are TGTGCCAGCAGCCTAAAACCCGGGAGGGCGATGAACACTGAAGCTTTCTTT. Its protein is CASSLKPGRAMNTEAFF.

The rearrangement joins TRBV20-1 to TRBJ1-6, with D tentatively TRBD1 (6 bases). This CDR3 contains 16 residues. Germline-derived CDR1 and CDR2 are DFQATT and SNEGSKA (reference sequence). V was clipped by 3 bases and J by 7 bases, with 19 bases between them. CDR3 loop: CSASQLSGTYNSPLHF. CDR3 bases: TGCAGTGCTAGTCAACTGTCCGGGACATACAATTCACCCCTCCACTTT.

This clonotype has at least ten counts. The rearrangement uses TRBV6-2 or TRBV6-3 and TRBJ1-1; D remains unclear. V lost 7 bases and J lost 1, with 10 bases in between. Germline loops: CDR1 MNHEY, CDR2 SVGEGT. This CDR3 comprises 13 residues. The CDR3 reads CASTGLPNTEAFF. CDR3 DNA sequence: TGTGCCAGCACCGGACTGCCGAACACTGAAGCTTTCTTT.

In this sample, this clonotype turned up a few times. The CDR3 DNA is TGCAGCGTTGAATGGGGACGGGGCTCTGGAAACACCATATATTTT. Amino acid sequence: CSVEWGRGSGNTIYF. This rearrangement joins TRBV29-1 to TRBJ1-3; TRBD1 might be the D (5 bases). The CDR3 runs 15 residues. Trimming stripped 2 bases from V and 0 bases from J, with 11 bases between. Germline V gene lookup returns CDR1 SQVTM and CDR2 ANQGSEA.

This chain joins TRBV29-1 and TRBJ2-1; D not certain. Trimming stripped 5 bases from V and 6 bases from J, with 5 bases between. The CDR3 length is 10 residues. CDR1 SQVTM and CDR2 ANQGSEA come from the germline V gene. DNA for the CDR3: TGCAGCGTTCTTGGCAATGAGCAGTTCTTC. This gives the protein CSVLGNEQFF.

The CDR3 here is CASSEETGWGRSYNEQFF. The CDR3 DNA reads TGTGCCAGCAGTGAAGAGACAGGGTGGGGGAGGTCCTACAATGAGCAGTTCTTC. The rearrangement uses TRBV2 and TRBJ2-1; perhaps TRBD1 as D (7 bases). Germline CDR1 SNHLY, CDR2 FYNNEI. This CDR3 is built from 18 residues. V lost 1 base to trimming and J lost 1 base, with 17 bases between them.

The table lists this clonotype with many counts. This rearrangement joins TRBV7-4 to TRBJ2-7, with 8 bases lining up with TRBD2. There are 15 residues in the CDR3. The junction had 13 bases not matched to a gene; V was cut back by 10 bases and J by 2 bases. The germline CDR1 and CDR2 sequences are SGHVT and SQSDAQ. CDR3: CAKSFALAGTYEQYF. Here the CDR3 DNA reads TGTGCCAAAAGCTTTGCATTAGCGGGGACCTACGAGCAGTACTTC. The complete variable domain, with remaining parts taken from reference TRBV7-4 and TRBJ2-7, reads GAGVSQSPRYKVAKRGRDVALRCDSISGHVTLYWYRQTLGQGSEVLTYSQSDAQRDKSGRPSGRFSAERPERSVSTLKIQRTEQGDSAVYLCAKSFALAGTYEQYFGPGTRLTVT.

This clonotype has only a few counts. The chain carries TRBV7-9 and TRBJ2-3; no reliable D call. CDR3 length: 15 amino acids. The germline V gene has CDR1 SEHNR and CDR2 FQNEAQ (reference sequence). Trimming cost V 3 bases and J 0 bases, with 10 bases left between them. CDR3 coding DNA: TGTGCCAGCAGCTTCGTGACACCTAGCACAGATACGCAGTATTTT. It is translated as CASSFVTPSTDTQYF.